The 27 T cell receptor beta chains below all came from one sample that was sequenced in a study of OX40 agonist ivuxolimab in advanced cancers. Generated by immunoSEQ multiplex PCR, the TCRdb table keeps only in-frame clones and is missing some. The profile shows around 140,000 clones, 90% of them singletons. The sample was CD4+ or CD8+ T cells sorted from blood, taken in a trial of the OX40 agonist ivuxolimab. The source is an adult with an advanced solid tumor such as melanoma, head and neck, liver or kidney cancer.

The V gene is TRBV7-2, the J gene TRBJ2-4; 10 positions agree with TRBD2. V lost 4 bases and J lost 0; bases outside the gene matches: 6. This CDR3 contains 17 residues. Looked up from germline, CDR1 is SGHTA and CDR2 is FQGNSA. CDR3 residues: CASSSTRTSGAKNIQYF. In DNA, the CDR3 is TGTGCCAGCAGCTCAACAAGGACTAGCGGAGCCAAAAACATTCAGTACTTC.

This chain links TRBV29-1 with TRBJ2-1, with D perhaps assigned TRBD1 or TRBD2 (5 bases each). The CDR3 runs 14 residues. V was shortened by 6 bases and J by 8 bases, with 20 bases between the two germline ends. The germline V gene encodes CDR1 SQVTM and CDR2 ANQGSEA. The CDR3 sequence: CSVAPGTAPHEQFF. The DNA for the CDR3 is TGCAGCGTCGCTCCCGGGACGGCGCCGCATGAGCAGTTCTTC.

The V and J genes are TRBV18 and TRBJ2-7; D not resolved. Germline V CDR1 and CDR2: KGHSH, LQKENI. Trimming removed 0 bases at V and 5 bases at J, with 11 bases between. The CDR3 totals 14 residues. The CDR3, as DNA: TGTGCCAGCTCACCACCGTCCCGGGCCCACGAGCAGTACTTC. Its translation is CASSPPSRAHEQYF. The variable domain in full, with the rest retrieved from reference TRBV18 and TRBJ2-7, is NAGVMQNPRHLVRRRGQEARLRCSPMKGHSHVYWYRQLPEEGLKFMVYLQKENIIDESGMPKERFSAEFPKEGPSILRIQQVVRGDSAAYFCASSPPSRAHEQYFGPGTRLTVT.

V gene TRBV6-5 combines with J gene TRBJ1-4, with 8 bases fitting TRBD1. Per germline, CDR1 MNHEY and CDR2 SVGAGI. This CDR3 comprises 15 residues. Losses at the gene ends were 3 bases for V and 8 bases for J; bases not matched to a gene: 8. CDR3 nucleotides: TGTGCCAGCAGTTATTCCGGGACAGGTGTCGAAAAACTGTTTTTT. This gives the protein CASSYSGTGVEKLFF.

This clone was detected only a few times. The chain couples TRBV30 to TRBJ1-5, with a tentative D call TRBD1 (5 bases). With 3 bases removed from V and 4 bases from J, the gap between germline ends came to 10 bases. Germline values: CDR1 GTSNPN, CDR2 SVGIG (reference sequence). The CDR3 loop spans 13 amino acids. DNA for the CDR3: TGTGCCTGGAGCCCCGAGGGGAATCAGCCCCAGCATTTT. Amino acid sequence: CAWSPEGNQPQHF. Full variable domain (missing parts from reference TRBV30 and TRBJ1-5): SQTIHQWPATLVQPVGSPLSLECTVEGTSNPNLYWYRQAAGRGLQLLFYSVGIGQISSEVPQNLSASRPQDRQFILSSKKLLLSDSGFYLCAWSPEGNQPQHFGDGTRLSIL.

The J gene is TRBJ1-2, the V gene TRBV5-1, with 9 bases matching TRBD1. The ends lost 0 bases at V and 8 bases at J; junction bases unmatched: 14. Germline CDR1 SGHRS, CDR2 YFSETQ. The CDR3 covers 17 residues. DNA for the CDR3: TGCGCCAGCAGCTTGGGCTTATACCGGGACAGGGTGGAAGGCTACACCTTC. This encodes CASSLGLYRDRVEGYTF. Supplemented by reference TRBV5-1 and TRBJ1-2, the full variable domain reads KAGVTQTPRYLIKTRGQQVTLSCSPISGHRSVSWYQQTPGQGLQFLFEYFSETQRNKGNFPGRFSGRQFSNSRSEMNVSTLELGDSALYLCASSLGLYRDRVEGYTFGSGTRLTVV.

The V gene is TRBV20-1, the J gene TRBJ2-1; tentatively, D is TRBD2 (5 bases). V lost 5 bases, J lost 6 bases, and 8 bases lay in between. The CDR3 spans 11 residues. In germline, CDR1 is DFQATT, CDR2 SNEGSKA (reference sequence). This CDR3 reads CSALAGNEQFF. For the CDR3, the DNA is TGCAGTGCTCTGGCGGGCAATGAGCAGTTCTTC.

The chain joins TRBV6-1 to TRBJ2-1; 10 nucleotides match TRBD1. CDR3 length: 14 residues. The germline gives CDR1 MNHNS, CDR2 SASEGT. The J segment lost 5 bases and the V segment lost 5 bases, leaving 3 bases of the junction unmatched. The CDR3 coding sequence is TGTGCCAGCAGTTATGACAGGGGGCACAATGAGCAGTTCTTC. This sequence encodes CASSYDRGHNEQFF.

The rearrangement links TRBV30 to TRBJ2-6, with D perhaps matching TRBD1 or TRBD2 (5 bases each). The germline gives CDR1 GTSNPN, CDR2 SVGIG (reference sequence). The germline V and J ends were trimmed by 7 bases and 0 bases, with 13 bases remaining between them. The CDR3 length is 15 residues. The CDR3 DNA follows: TGTGCCTCCCTGGGGACGGGCTCTGGGGCCAACGTCCTGACTTTC. Protein product: CASLGTGSGANVLTF.

Concerning this clone itself: The sample carries other DNA sequences with the same CDR3. This chain connects TRBV27 to TRBJ2-5; 7 bases fit TRBD1. This CDR3 region has 13 residues. The ends lost 5 bases at V and 5 bases at J; junction bases unmatched: 5. In germline, CDR1 is MNHEY, CDR2 SMNVEV (reference sequence). The CDR3 region is CASSPGTAETQYF. The CDR3, as DNA: TGTGCCAGCAGTCCTGGGACAGCGGAGACCCAGTACTTC.

The chain combines TRBV4-2 with TRBJ1-6; D gene ambiguous. Deletions cut 0 bases from V and 9 bases from J, with 15 bases between. The CDR3 covers 16 residues. Germline V CDR1 and CDR2: LGHNA, YNFKEQ. The CDR3 here is CASSQDPGRAPSPLHF. The CDR3 nucleotides read TGTGCCAGCAGCCAAGATCCAGGTCGTGCCCCTTCACCCCTCCACTTT.

This CDR3 is CASSESGGLADTQYF. The CDR3 bases are TGCGCCAGCAGTGAGTCAGGAGGGTTGGCAGATACGCAGTATTTT. The gene calls are TRBV10-1 and TRBJ2-3; D may be TRBD2 (6 bases). Trimming removed 0 bases at V and 4 bases at J, with 11 bases between. Per germline, CDR1 WNHNN and CDR2 SYGVQD (reference sequence). The CDR3 sequence is 15 residues long.

The table lists this clone with a count of one. This chain uses TRBV9 with TRBJ2-5, with TRBD1 matching 9 bases. The last part of the DNA fits TRBJ2-7 better; the J call may be wrong. Germline V gene data show CDR1 as SGDLS and CDR2 as YYNGEE. This CDR3 contains 14 residues. CDR3 DNA sequence: TGTGCCAGCAGCGGCCGGGACAGGGACCACGAGCAGTACTTC. Its protein is CASSGRDRDHEQYF.

This chain uses TRBV9 with TRBJ1-1; D perhaps matches TRBD1 (6 bases). The CDR3 runs to 15 residues. Germline V gene sequence: CDR1 SGDLS, CDR2 YYNGEE. V was trimmed by 3 bases and J by 1 base, leaving 13 bases between them. DNA for the CDR3: TGTGCCAGCAGCGAAAAGACAGGACGGAACACTGAAGCTTTCTTT. Translating it yields CASSEKTGRNTEAFF.

The CDR3 sequence is CASSQLTLMNTEAFF. In DNA form, the CDR3 reads TGCGCCAGCAGCCAATTGACTCTGATGAACACTGAAGCTTTCTTT. The chain uses TRBV4-3 and TRBJ1-1; D uncertain. The CDR3 consists of 15 residues. The V end was cut by 2 bases, the J end by 0 bases, with 10 bases between. CDR1 and CDR2 (germline): LGHNA, YSLEER.

This clone was recorded once. This chain connects TRBV4-3 to TRBJ1-6; D uncertain. Germline assignment: CDR1 LGHNA and CDR2 YSLEER. The CDR3 extends over 16 amino acids. Trimming took off 2 bases at V and 7 bases at J, with 15 bases between the two ends. CDR3 bases: TGCGCCAGCAGCCAAAATCGACCGGGAAGCAATTCACCCCTCCACTTT. Its protein product is CASSQNRPGSNSPLHF.

The gene calls are TRBV27 and TRBJ1-4; D is unresolved. The CDR3 is made up of 19 amino acids. Trimming cost V 2 bases and J 5 bases, with 24 bases left between them. Germline assignment: CDR1 MNHEY and CDR2 SMNVEV (reference sequence). CDR3: CASSLTPPLTHRSNEKLFF. CDR3 in DNA: TGTGCCAGCAGTTTAACCCCCCCACTAACCCACAGATCGAATGAAAAACTGTTTTTT.

V gene TRBV7-2 combines with J gene TRBJ1-5; unclear D gene. The CDR3 runs 12 residues. The germline CDR1 and CDR2 sequences are SGHTA and FQGNSA. With 1 base removed from V and 6 bases from J, the gap between germline ends came to 4 bases. The DNA of the CDR3 is TGTGCCAGCAGCTTAGAGCGTCAGCCCCAGCATTTT. Protein sequence: CASSLERQPQHF.

The chain has TRBV2 and TRBJ2-1; 9 bases match TRBD2. Germline V CDR1 and CDR2: SNHLY, FYNNEI. This CDR3 has 13 residues. The J segment lost 2 bases and the V segment lost 8 bases, leaving 1 base of the junction unmatched. The CDR3 coding sequence is TGTGCCAGCCAGCGGGAGGCCTACAATGAGCAGTTCTTC. It codes for CASQREAYNEQFF.

The chain joins TRBV29-1 to TRBJ2-7; TRBD1 or TRBD2 may be the D gene (6 bases each). This CDR3 is 11 amino acids long. Germline V gives CDR1 SQVTM, CDR2 ANQGSEA. V lost 7 bases and J lost 2, with 9 bases in between. Written as DNA, the CDR3 is TGCAGCGGCGGGACACCCTACGAGCAGTACTTC. Protein sequence: CSGGTPYEQYF.

A remark on this clone: A junction boundary mismatches the germline segment, possibly from a read error. The gene calls are TRBV7-7 and TRBJ2-5, with 10 bases identical to TRBD2. Looked up from germline, CDR1 is SSHAT and CDR2 is FNYEAQ (reference sequence). The CDR3 length is 16 residues. The CDR3 sequence is CASSLVPSGSVETQYF. The CDR3 region has the DNA TGTGCTAGCAGCTTAGTCCCTAGCGGGAGTGTCGAGACCCAGTACTTC. The entire variable domain, with the rest obtained from reference TRBV7-7 and TRBJ2-5, is as follows: GAGVSQSPRYKVTKRGQDVTLRCDPISSHATLYWYQQALGQGPEFLTYFNYEAQPDKSGLPSDRFSAERPEGSISTLTIQRTEQRDSAMYRCASSLVPSGSVETQYFGPGTRLLVL.

The chain uses TRBV28 and TRBJ1-2; 8 bases align to TRBD1. Germline V gene lookup returns CDR1 MDHEN and CDR2 SYDVKM. Trimming removed 4 bases from V and 6 bases from J; junction bases left unmatched: 16. The CDR3 has 17 amino acids. This CDR3 reads CASSSHTGTGITDGYTF. In nucleotides, the CDR3 is TGTGCCAGCAGTTCGCACACAGGGACAGGAATTACGGATGGCTACACCTTC.

This chain joins TRBV7-2 and TRBJ2-5, with D hard to call. This CDR3 is 12 amino acids long. Trimming stripped 1 base from V and 5 bases from J, with 5 bases between. The germline gives CDR1 SGHTA, CDR2 FQGNSA. This CDR3 reads CASSLVVETQYF. CDR3 nucleotide sequence: TGTGCCAGCAGCTTAGTGGTTGAGACCCAGTACTTC.

The J gene is TRBJ1-2, the V gene TRBV7-3; D might be TRBD1 (6 bases). V was pared by 8 bases and J by 8 bases, with 6 bases between. Per germline, CDR1 SGHTA and CDR2 FQGTGA. The CDR3 extends over 9 amino acids. CDR3: CASGGGYTF. Written as DNA, the CDR3 is TGTGCCAGCGGGGGCGGCTACACCTTC.

The genes are TRBV5-4 and TRBJ2-2; D unclear. This CDR3 spans 15 amino acids. With 1 base removed from V and 7 bases from J, the gap between germline ends came to 14 bases. Germline loops: CDR1 SGHNT, CDR2 YYREEE (reference sequence). This chain's CDR3 is CASSLSPGFLGELFF. Written as DNA, the CDR3 is TGTGCCAGCAGCTTGTCACCCGGATTTCTCGGGGAGCTGTTTTTT. The whole variable domain, remainder taken from reference TRBV5-4 and TRBJ2-2, is ETGVTQSPTHLIKTRGQQVTLRCSSQSGHNTVSWYQQALGQGPQFIFQYYREEENGRGNFPPRFSGLQFPNYSSELNVNALELDDSALYLCASSLSPGFLGELFFGEGSRLTVL.

J is TRBJ1-2 and V is TRBV5-1; 7 nucleotides agree with TRBD1. The CDR3 extends over 14 amino acids. The V and J ends lost 2 bases and 2 bases, in that order; junction bases with no gene match: 3. Germline-derived CDR1 and CDR2 are SGHRS and YFSETQ. The CDR3 sequence is CASSLGQANYGYTF. The CDR3 DNA sequence: TGCGCCAGCAGCTTAGGACAGGCGAACTATGGCTACACCTTC.

This chain links TRBV19 with TRBJ2-2; no clear D gene. Germline lookup yields CDR1 LNHDA and CDR2 SQIVND (reference sequence). V shed 6 bases and J shed 2 bases, with 13 bases lying between them. CDR3 length: 15 amino acids. CDR3 in amino acids: CASRGQAKNTGELFF. The CDR3 DNA is TGTGCCAGTAGAGGCCAGGCGAAAAACACCGGGGAGCTGTTTTTT.